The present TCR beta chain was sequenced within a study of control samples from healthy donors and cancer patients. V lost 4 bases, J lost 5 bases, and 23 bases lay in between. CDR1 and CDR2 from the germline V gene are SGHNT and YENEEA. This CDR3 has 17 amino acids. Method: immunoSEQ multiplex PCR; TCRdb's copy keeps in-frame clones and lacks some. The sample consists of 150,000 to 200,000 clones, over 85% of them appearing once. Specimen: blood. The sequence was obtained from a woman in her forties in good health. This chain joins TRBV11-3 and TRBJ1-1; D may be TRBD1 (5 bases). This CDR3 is CASSSHRPGTAETEAFF. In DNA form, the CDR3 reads TGTGCCAGCAGCTCCCACCGACCCGGGACGGCCGAGACTGAAGCTTTCTTT.